Presented here are 8 T cell receptor beta chains from one specimen sequenced in a study of cytomegalovirus exposure and HLA in healthy donors. The PCR made use of 60 Vbeta and 13 Jbeta primers. The data were produced by immunoSEQ multiplex PCR, yet TCRdb's version contains in-frame clones alone and is incomplete. The sample comprises around 110,000 clones, under 85% of which are singletons, and more than 1.5% rests with the top ten. Sequencing was carried out using PBMCs. The receptors here all came from a woman aged 18-35 years in good health and CMV-seronegative.

Only one count was recorded for this clone. This chain connects TRBV28 to TRBJ2-3, with D maybe TRBD1 (6 bases). V was shortened by 5 bases and J by 2 bases, with 20 bases between the two germline ends. This CDR3 is 17 amino acids long. The germline CDR1 and CDR2 sequences are MDHEN and SYDVKM. The CDR3 region has the DNA TGTGCCAGCAGTACCCTTCACAGGGCCCGAGACACAGATACGCAGTATTTT. Protein: CASSTLHRARDTDTQYF.

This sequence joins TRBV5-6 and TRBJ1-2, with 7 bases fitting TRBD1. V dropped 4 bases and J dropped 1; count of bases not matched to a gene: 7. Germline V gene lookup returns CDR1 SGHDT and CDR2 YYEEEE. The CDR3 contains 15 residues. The CDR3 DNA follows: TGTGCCAGCAGCGCGGGACAGTCACGTAACTATGGCTACACCTTC. It translates to CASSAGQSRNYGYTF.

The CDR3: CASSVAPVQNTEAFF. CDR3 DNA: TGTGCCAGCAGCGTAGCTCCGGTGCAAAACACTGAAGCTTTCTTT. The chain links TRBV9 to TRBJ1-1; D remains unclear. From germline, CDR1 is SGDLS and CDR2 YYNGEE. The CDR3 contains 15 residues. Trimming shortened V by 0 bases and J by 2 bases, and 11 bases separated the two germline ends.

The J gene is TRBJ1-2, the V gene TRBV9; D remains ambiguous. Germline V gene lookup returns CDR1 SGDLS and CDR2 YYNGEE. CDR3 length: 12 residues. The ends were cut back, 4 bases at V and 8 bases at J, with 12 bases in the middle. CDR3 loop: CASSLGHSGYTF. The CDR3 coding sequence is TGTGCCAGCAGCTTAGGCCACTCCGGCTACACCTTC.

The chain has TRBV7-2 and TRBJ2-3; 9 bases line up with TRBD2. Unmatched junction bases numbered 11, after V lost 5 bases and J lost 8 bases. Germline CDR1 reads SGHTA; CDR2 reads FQGNSA. The CDR3 sequence is 15 residues long. CDR3: CASSPQRGAGGTQYF. Here the CDR3 DNA reads TGTGCCAGCAGCCCCCAGCGGGGGGCCGGGGGTACGCAGTATTTT.

J is TRBJ1-1 and V is TRBV20-1; D gene unclear. Trimming took off 6 bases at V and 6 bases at J, with 11 bases between the two ends. This CDR3 is 11 amino acids long. CDR1 is DFQATT, CDR2 SNEGSKA, per germline (reference sequence). CDR3 sequence: CSARGSPEAFF. The CDR3 coding sequence is TGCAGTGCCCGAGGGAGTCCTGAAGCTTTCTTT.

J is TRBJ2-7 and V is TRBV7-2, with 7 bases aligning to TRBD1. With V trimmed by 6 bases and J by 1 base, 3 bases remained unmatched. Germline V gene data show CDR1 as SGHTA and CDR2 as FQGNSA. The CDR3 sequence is 13 residues long. The CDR3 spells CASSQGVSYEQYF. Written as DNA, the CDR3 is TGTGCCAGCAGTCAGGGGGTTTCCTACGAGCAGTACTTC.

This chain links TRBV5-6 with TRBJ1-4; D perhaps matches TRBD1 (6 bases). V lost 0 bases and J lost 8, with 14 bases in between. CDR1 is SGHDT, CDR2 YYEEEE, per germline. This CDR3 spans 15 amino acids. This CDR3 is CASSLGDTLGEKLFF. The CDR3 DNA follows: TGTGCCAGCAGCTTGGGGGACACCCTCGGGGAAAAACTGTTTTTT.